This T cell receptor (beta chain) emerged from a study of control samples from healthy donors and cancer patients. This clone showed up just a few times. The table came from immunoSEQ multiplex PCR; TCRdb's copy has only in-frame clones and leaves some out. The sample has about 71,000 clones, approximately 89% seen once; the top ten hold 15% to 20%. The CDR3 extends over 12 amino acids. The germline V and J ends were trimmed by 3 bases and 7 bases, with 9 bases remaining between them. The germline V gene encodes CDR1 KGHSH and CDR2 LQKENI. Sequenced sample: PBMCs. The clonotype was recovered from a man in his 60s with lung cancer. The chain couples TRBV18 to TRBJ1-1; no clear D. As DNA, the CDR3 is TGTGCCAGCTCACCTTCCGCAGTTGAAGCTTTCTTT. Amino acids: CASSPSAVEAFF. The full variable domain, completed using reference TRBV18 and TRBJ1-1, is NAGVMQNPRHLVRRRGQEARLRCSPMKGHSHVYWYRQLPEEGLKFMVYLQKENIIDESGMPKERFSAEFPKEGPSILRIQQVVRGDSAAYFCASSPSAVEAFFGQGTRLTVV.